Presented here are 31 T cell receptor beta chains from one specimen sequenced in a study of T cell responses to AZD1222 COVID-19 vaccine. Repertoires were generated with immunoSEQ multiplex PCR, while TCRdb's copy carries only in-frame clones and drops some. The table includes about 130,000 clones, about nine tenths detected once. This material consisted of peripheral blood, taken 28 days after the second AZD1222 dose. All receptors derive from an adult who received the AZD1222 COVID-19 vaccine.

This rearrangement joins TRBV14 to TRBJ2-7; no clear D gene. Germline CDR1 and CDR2: SGHDN and FVKESK. The CDR3 extends over 12 amino acids. Trimming cost V 3 bases and J 2 bases, with 5 bases left between them. The CDR3 bases are TGTGCCAGCAGCCATATGACCTACGAGCAGTACTTC. Its translation is CASSHMTYEQYF.

V usage is TRBV14 and J usage is TRBJ2-1; D might be TRBD1 (6 bases). This CDR3 comprises 17 residues. V was pared by 1 base and J by 4 bases, with 17 bases between. Germline V CDR1 and CDR2: SGHDN, FVKESK. The CDR3 sequence: CASSQAQGMAMYNEQFF. CDR3 DNA: TGTGCCAGCAGCCAAGCACAGGGTATGGCAATGTACAATGAGCAGTTCTTC. Looking up the rest from reference TRBV14 and TRBJ2-1 gives the full variable domain: EAGVTQFPSHSVIEKGQTVTLRCDPISGHDNLYWYRRVMGKEIKFLLHFVKESKQDESGMPNNRFLAERTGGTYSTLKVQPAELEDSGVYFCASSQAQGMAMYNEQFFGPGTRLTVL.

The gene calls are TRBV28 and TRBJ2-3; 12 bases agree with TRBD2. Germline lookup yields CDR1 MDHEN and CDR2 SYDVKM. The CDR3 extends over 16 amino acids. Losses at the gene ends were 4 bases for V and 1 base for J; bases not matched to a gene: 3. Here the CDR3 reads CASSSASGGGTDTQYF. The CDR3 DNA reads as TGTGCCAGCAGTTCCGCTAGCGGGGGGGGCACAGATACGCAGTATTTT.

This sequence joins TRBV2 and TRBJ2-7; D gene uncertain. Germline values: CDR1 SNHLY, CDR2 FYNNEI. The CDR3 extends over 13 amino acids. The V end lost 4 bases, the J end lost 3 bases, and 10 bases lay between the germline ends. CDR3 coding DNA: TGTGCCAGCAGTGCAGCTTTCATCTACGAGCAGTACTTC. Its protein is CASSAAFIYEQYF.

The V call is TRBV5-6, the J call TRBJ2-7, with D possibly being TRBD1 (5 bases). In germline, CDR1 is SGHDT, CDR2 YYEEEE. The CDR3 has 15 residues. The V gene lost 2 bases and the J gene lost 4 bases, with 16 bases spanning the gap. CDR3 sequence: CASSLWGRPGYEQYF. CDR3 in DNA: TGTGCCAGCAGCTTATGGGGCCGTCCTGGATACGAGCAGTACTTC.

The chain links TRBV5-1 to TRBJ1-3; 10 nucleotides line up with TRBD1. After removal of 0 bases from V and 0 bases from J, the junction contained 3 bases not matched to a gene. The CDR3 has 17 residues. In germline, CDR1 is SGHRS, CDR2 YFSETQ. CDR3 sequence (DNA): TGCGCCAGCAGCTTGGACGGGACAGGGGACTCTGGAAACACCATATATTTT. Its translation: CASSLDGTGDSGNTIYF.

V is TRBV4-3 and J is TRBJ2-7, with TRBD2 matching 10 bases. The CDR3 has 17 amino acids. The germline CDR1 and CDR2 sequences are LGHNA and YSLEER. V trimming: 5 bases; J trimming: 2 bases; junction bases outside the gene matches: 12. The CDR3 region is CASSGYSGTSVTYEQYF. The CDR3 DNA sequence: TGCGCCAGCAGCGGCTACTCCGGGACTAGCGTTACCTACGAGCAGTACTTC.

The genes are TRBV15 and TRBJ2-2; D is unclear. Trimming cost V 4 bases and J 0 bases, with 9 bases left between them. The CDR3 covers 15 residues. The germline V gene encodes CDR1 LNHNV and CDR2 YYDKDF (reference sequence). Written as DNA, the CDR3 is TGTGCCACCAGCATCTCCCAGCCGAACACCGGGGAGCTGTTTTTT. Amino acid sequence: CATSISQPNTGELFF.

The CDR3 protein is CAWTGGGGYGYTF. For the CDR3, the DNA is TGTGCCTGGACAGGGGGAGGCGGCTATGGCTACACCTTC. The chain uses TRBV30 and TRBJ1-2, with 7 bases aligning to TRBD1. Germline-derived CDR1 and CDR2 are GTSNPN and SVGIG (reference sequence). The J segment lost 4 bases and the V segment lost 4 bases, leaving 6 bases of the junction unmatched. The length of the CDR3 is 13 residues. The full variable domain, its missing parts supplied by reference TRBV30 and TRBJ1-2, is SQTIHQWPATLVQPVGSPLSLECTVEGTSNPNLYWYRQAAGRGLQLLFYSVGIGQISSEVPQNLSASRPQDRQFILSSKKLLLSDSGFYLCAWTGGGGYGYTFGSGTRLTVV.

This sequence joins TRBV7-9 and TRBJ1-3; 9 nucleotides line up with TRBD1. The CDR3 length is 18 residues. The V gene's germline CDR1 is SEHNR and CDR2 FQNEAQ (reference sequence). The ends lost 4 bases at V and 2 bases at J; junction bases unmatched: 12. The CDR3 DNA sequence: TGTGCCAGCAGCTCCACAGGGGGCGCTTCGCTGGCTGGAAACACCATATATTTT. It yields the protein CASSSTGGASLAGNTIYF.

V usage is TRBV27 and J usage is TRBJ2-3, with D maybe TRBD2 (6 bases). V lost 5 bases, J lost 0 bases, and 15 bases lay in between. Germline-derived CDR1 and CDR2 are MNHEY and SMNVEV (reference sequence). CDR3 size: 16 residues. Written as DNA, the CDR3 is TGTGCCAGCAGTACGACTCTAGCGACTAGCACAGATACGCAGTATTTT. Amino acid sequence: CASSTTLATSTDTQYF.

The chain couples TRBV6-1 to TRBJ1-5; D is perhaps TRBD1 (6 bases). The germline V gene has CDR1 MNHNS and CDR2 SASEGT. CDR3 size: 14 residues. V was trimmed by 3 bases and J by 4 bases, leaving 10 bases between them. CDR3 amino acids: CASSENRVNQPQHF. In DNA form, the CDR3 reads TGTGCCAGCAGTGAGAACAGGGTGAATCAGCCCCAGCATTTT.

The chain links TRBV6-6 to TRBJ2-7, with TRBD2 matching over 9 bases. Losses at the gene ends were 5 bases for V and 7 bases for J; bases not matched to a gene: 12. Germline lookup yields CDR1 MNHNY and CDR2 SVGAGI (reference sequence). The CDR3 is 15 amino acids. The CDR3 protein is CASSGGTSRAREQYF. DNA of the CDR3: TGTGCCAGCAGTGGGGGGACTAGCAGGGCGCGAGAGCAGTACTTC.

This clone is a singleton in its sample. CDR3 region: CASSIDRDSDNEKLFF. DNA of the CDR3: TGTGCCAGTAGTATAGACAGGGACTCTGATAATGAAAAACTGTTTTTT. The genes are TRBV19 and TRBJ1-4; weak D call: TRBD1 (5 bases). Germline V gene data show CDR1 as LNHDA and CDR2 as SQIVND (reference sequence). The V gene lost 0 bases and the J gene lost 4 bases, with 12 bases spanning the gap. This CDR3 has 16 amino acids.

V gene TRBV9 combines with J gene TRBJ2-5; the match to TRBD1 covers 8 bases. The CDR3 is made up of 17 amino acids. The ends lost 4 bases at V and 0 bases at J; junction bases unmatched: 11. Per the germline V gene, CDR1 is SGDLS and CDR2 is YYNGEE. The CDR3 loop is CASSTGTGHPYQETQYF. The CDR3 DNA reads TGTGCCAGCAGCACCGGGACAGGCCATCCGTACCAAGAGACCCAGTACTTC.

The chain links TRBV15 to TRBJ1-4; a possible D gene is TRBD1 (6 bases). This CDR3 has 16 amino acids. The germline V and J ends were trimmed by 0 bases and 7 bases, with 15 bases remaining between them. In germline, CDR1 is LNHNV, CDR2 YYDKDF (reference sequence). CDR3 DNA sequence: TGTGCCACCAGCAGAGATAGGGGCAGGGGAGGTGAAAAACTGTTTTTT. Its translation: CATSRDRGRGGEKLFF.

The chain has TRBV19 and TRBJ1-5, with TRBD1 matching 8 bases. The CDR3 loop spans 14 amino acids. Per germline, CDR1 LNHDA and CDR2 SQIVND (reference sequence). Germline trimming cut 5 bases from V and 4 bases from J; bases unmatched to any gene: 4. CDR3 sequence reads: CASSPRTGNQPQHF. Here the CDR3 DNA reads TGTGCCAGTAGTCCCCGGACAGGGAATCAGCCCCAGCATTTT.

V is TRBV6-6 and J is TRBJ1-2; D is ambiguous. V dropped 3 bases and J dropped 7 bases, with 3 bases sitting between them. The CDR3 loop spans 10 amino acids. Germline CDR1 reads MNHNY; CDR2 reads SVGAGI (reference sequence). DNA of the CDR3: TGTGCCAGCAGTTATTCTGGCTACACCTTC. Protein: CASSYSGYTF.

The chain joins TRBV18 to TRBJ2-2; TRBD2 aligns across 11 bases. This CDR3 is 17 amino acids long. The V gene end was trimmed by 3 bases and the J gene end by 6 bases; junction bases not matched to a gene: 9. The germline V gene has CDR1 KGHSH and CDR2 LQKENI. CDR3 DNA: TGTGCCAGCTCACCCTCAACCGGGACTAGCGGCGCCGGGGAGCTGTTTTTT. This gives the protein CASSPSTGTSGAGELFF.

The chain links TRBV11-3 to TRBJ1-4, with D perhaps matching TRBD1 (6 bases). V was trimmed by 5 bases and J by 0 bases, leaving 16 bases between them. This CDR3 contains 17 residues. Germline CDR1 is SGHNT and CDR2 is YENEEA. CDR3 DNA sequence: TGTGCCAGCAGCCGGGGGGGCAGGTCGTCAACTAATGAAAAACTGTTTTTT. The encoded protein is CASSRGGRSSTNEKLFF.

In this sample, this clone turned up once. The rearrangement joins TRBV24-1 to TRBJ2-5; 13 bases are shared with TRBD2. CDR3 length equals 16 residues. The germline V gene encodes CDR1 KGHDR and CDR2 SFDVKD. The trim removed 4 bases at V and 5 bases at J, leaving 6 bases unmatched. In DNA, the CDR3 is TGTGCCACCAGTGACCCCGGACTAGCGGGAGTTGAGACCCAGTACTTC. Amino acid sequence: CATSDPGLAGVETQYF.

The chain uses TRBV28 and TRBJ2-3; 7 bases map to TRBD2. Trimming took 4 bases from V and 2 from J; bases not matched to a gene: 12. The germline CDR1 and CDR2 sequences are MDHEN and SYDVKM. The CDR3 sequence is 17 residues long. The CDR3 sequence: CASSSITSDYSTDTQYF. The CDR3 DNA is TGTGCCAGCAGTTCGATCACTAGCGACTACTCCACAGATACGCAGTATTTT.

This chain connects TRBV15 to TRBJ1-2; D is undetermined. This CDR3 comprises 13 residues. Trimming shortened V by 0 bases and J by 8 bases, and 10 bases separated the two germline ends. Germline V gene data show CDR1 as LNHNV and CDR2 as YYDKDF (reference sequence). The DNA of the CDR3 is TGTGCCACCAGCAGAGAAGGAGGGAGGGGCTACACCTTC. Translated, it gives CATSREGGRGYTF.

V gene TRBV6-5 combines with J gene TRBJ2-7; 8 bases align to TRBD1. Germline loops: CDR1 MNHEY, CDR2 SVGAGI. The CDR3 is made up of 13 amino acids. J gave up 1 base and V 6 bases, and 2 bases lay outside the gene matches. In DNA form, the CDR3 reads TGTGCCAGCAGGAACAGGGGGTCCTACGAGCAGTACTTC. Amino acid sequence: CASRNRGSYEQYF.

This clone was recorded a few times. The CDR3 protein is CASSPRAGGPDTGELFF. The CDR3 coding sequence is TGTGCCAGCTCACCACGGGCGGGAGGGCCGGACACCGGGGAGCTGTTTTTT. The chain recombines TRBV18 with TRBJ2-2; 9 bases fit TRBD2. This CDR3 is 17 amino acids long. Germline V gene lookup returns CDR1 KGHSH and CDR2 LQKENI. V shed 1 base, J shed 3 bases, and the junction held 6 bases outside the gene matches.

This clone was recorded only once. This chain links TRBV18 with TRBJ2-7; 10 nucleotides match TRBD1. The CDR3 covers 14 residues. Germline-derived CDR1 and CDR2 are KGHSH and LQKENI. Unmatched junction bases numbered 5, after V lost 3 bases and J lost 6 bases. Written as DNA, the CDR3 is TGTGCCAGCTCACCGGGACAGGGGTTTTCCGAGCAGTACTTC. This sequence encodes CASSPGQGFSEQYF.

The V call is TRBV13, the J call TRBJ2-2; D might be TRBD1 or TRBD2, each matching 5 bases. Germline CDR1 PRHDT, CDR2 FYEKMQ (reference sequence). The CDR3 extends over 15 amino acids. Trimming pared 5 bases from V and 0 bases from J, leaving 10 bases between. The CDR3 is CASSLGTANTGELFF. CDR3 nucleotides: TGTGCCAGCAGCCTCGGGACCGCGAACACCGGGGAGCTGTTTTTT. Supplemented by reference TRBV13 and TRBJ2-2, the full variable domain reads AAGVIQSPRHLIKEKRETATLKCYPIPRHDTVYWYQQGPGQDPQFLISFYEKMQSDKGSIPDRFSAQQFSDYHSELNMSSLELGDSALYFCASSLGTANTGELFFGEGSRLTVL.

V is TRBV20-1 and J is TRBJ2-5; D could derive from TRBD1 or TRBD2 (5 bases each). Germline V gene data show CDR1 as DFQATT and CDR2 as SNEGSKA (reference sequence). The length of the CDR3 is 16 residues. V lost 3 bases and J 1 base, leaving 18 bases between the germline ends. CDR3 in DNA: TGCAGTGCTAGTGGATTCTCCCAGAGGGGCCAAGAGACCCAGTACTTC. Amino acid sequence: CSASGFSQRGQETQYF.

This chain uses TRBV5-5 with TRBJ2-7; TRBD1 aligns across 7 bases. With V trimmed by 3 bases and J by 6 bases, 9 bases remained unmatched. The CDR3 contains 14 residues. CDR1 and CDR2 from the germline V gene are SGHKS and YYEKEE (reference sequence). This CDR3 reads CASSSGTVGLEQYF. The CDR3 nucleotides read TGTGCCAGCAGCTCCGGGACAGTGGGCCTCGAGCAGTACTTC.

This clone has only one observation. V is TRBV29-1 and J is TRBJ1-5; D unclear. This CDR3 is built from 14 residues. Germline CDR1 and CDR2: SQVTM and ANQGSEA. The germline V and J ends were trimmed by 4 bases and 0 bases, with 10 bases remaining between them. The CDR3 sequence is CSVAEGYSNQPQHF. CDR3 bases: TGCAGCGTTGCGGAGGGCTATAGCAATCAGCCCCAGCATTTT. Filled out from reference TRBV29-1 and TRBJ1-5, the complete variable domain reads SAVISQKPSRDICQRGTSLTIQCQVDSQVTMMFWYRQQPGQSLTLIATANQGSEATYESGFVIDKFPISRPNLTFSTLTVSNMSPEDSSIYLCSVAEGYSNQPQHFGDGTRLSIL.

The chain is built from TRBV29-1 and TRBJ2-7; possibly TRBD2 for D (6 bases). Trimming took off 7 bases at V and 1 base at J, with 17 bases between the two ends. Germline assignment: CDR1 SQVTM and CDR2 ANQGSEA. The CDR3 runs to 14 residues. CDR3 nucleotide sequence: TGCAGCGCTCCCCCAGCGGGTCTTTCCTACGAGCAGTACTTC. This gives the protein CSAPPAGLSYEQYF.